This T cell receptor beta chain was found in a study of T cell responses to AZD1222 COVID-19 vaccine. V was cut by 4 bases and J by 2 bases, with 9 bases left in between. This CDR3 is 14 amino acids long. Germline CDR1 and CDR2: LGHDT and YNNKEL (reference sequence). This clone has only one observation. Profiled with immunoSEQ multiplex PCR; TCRdb holds only in-frame clones, not every one. Of 80,000 or so clones in the sample, 80% to 90% were seen once. Second-dose schedules of about 4 or about 12 weeks were combined. The J gene is TRBJ1-3, the V gene TRBV3-1 (or the pseudogene TRBV3-2); D gene ambiguous. The specimen comprised peripheral blood, sampled 28 days after the second AZD1222 dose. The sequence was collected from an adult who received the AZD1222 COVID-19 vaccine. In nucleotides, the CDR3 is TGTGCCAGCAGCCTTCAAGGAACTGGAAACACCATATATTTT. It yields the protein CASSLQGTGNTIYF.